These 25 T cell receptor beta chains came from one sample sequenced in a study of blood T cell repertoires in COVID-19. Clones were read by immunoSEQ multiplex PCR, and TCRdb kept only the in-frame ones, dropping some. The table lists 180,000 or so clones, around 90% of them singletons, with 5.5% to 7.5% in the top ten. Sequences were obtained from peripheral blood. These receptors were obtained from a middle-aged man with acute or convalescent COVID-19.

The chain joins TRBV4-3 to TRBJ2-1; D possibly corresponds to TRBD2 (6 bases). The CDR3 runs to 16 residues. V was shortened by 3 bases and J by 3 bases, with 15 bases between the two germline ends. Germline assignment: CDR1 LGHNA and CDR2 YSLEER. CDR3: CASSQAPGLNYNEQFF. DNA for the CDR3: TGCGCCAGCAGCCAGGCCCCGGGACTTAACTACAATGAGCAGTTCTTC.

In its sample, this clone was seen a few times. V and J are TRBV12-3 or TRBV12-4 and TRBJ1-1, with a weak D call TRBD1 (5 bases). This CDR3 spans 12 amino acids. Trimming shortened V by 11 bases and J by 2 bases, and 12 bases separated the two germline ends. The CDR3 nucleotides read TGTGCCGGTGGGAGGGACAACACTGAAGCTTTCTTT. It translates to CAGGRDNTEAFF.

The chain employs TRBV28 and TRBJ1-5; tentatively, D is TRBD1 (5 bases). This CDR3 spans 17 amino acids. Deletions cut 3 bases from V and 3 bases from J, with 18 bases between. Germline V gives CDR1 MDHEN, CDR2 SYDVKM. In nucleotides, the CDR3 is TGTGCCAGCAGTTTGGTTCTTTCCGACAGCGTCAATCAGCCCCAGCATTTT. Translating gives CASSLVLSDSVNQPQHF.

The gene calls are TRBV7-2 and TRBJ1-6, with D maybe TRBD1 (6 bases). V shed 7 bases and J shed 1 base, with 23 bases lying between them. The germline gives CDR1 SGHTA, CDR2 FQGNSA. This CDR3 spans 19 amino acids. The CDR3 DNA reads TGTGCCAGCACCCCAAGGGGGACACTGACCTTTTCCTATAATTCACCCCTCCACTTT. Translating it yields CASTPRGTLTFSYNSPLHF.

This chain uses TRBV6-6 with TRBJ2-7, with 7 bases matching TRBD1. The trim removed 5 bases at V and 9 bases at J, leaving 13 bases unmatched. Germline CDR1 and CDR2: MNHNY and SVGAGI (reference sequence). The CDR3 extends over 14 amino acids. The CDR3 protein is CASSLPRQGDPQYF. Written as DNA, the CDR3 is TGTGCCAGCAGTCTCCCGCGGCAGGGGGACCCGCAGTACTTC.

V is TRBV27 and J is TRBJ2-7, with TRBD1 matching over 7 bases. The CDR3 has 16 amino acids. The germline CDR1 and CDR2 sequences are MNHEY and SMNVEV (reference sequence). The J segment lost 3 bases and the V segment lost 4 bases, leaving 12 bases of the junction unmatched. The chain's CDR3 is CASSYNRGRPIYEQYF. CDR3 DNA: TGTGCCAGCAGTTACAACAGGGGCCGTCCGATCTACGAGCAGTACTTC.

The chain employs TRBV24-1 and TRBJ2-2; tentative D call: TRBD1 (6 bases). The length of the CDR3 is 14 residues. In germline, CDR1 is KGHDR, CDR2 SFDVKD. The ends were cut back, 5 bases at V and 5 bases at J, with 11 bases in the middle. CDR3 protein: CATSVLGQTGELFF. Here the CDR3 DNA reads TGTGCCACCAGTGTTCTCGGACAGACCGGGGAGCTGTTTTTT.

CDR3 protein: CASSPLGQGATEAFF. The CDR3 coding sequence is TGTGCCAGCTCACCCCTGGGACAGGGGGCCACTGAAGCTTTCTTT. The gene calls are TRBV18 and TRBJ1-1; TRBD1 agrees at 12 bases. This CDR3 has 15 amino acids. The V gene's germline CDR1 is KGHSH and CDR2 LQKENI. V was clipped by 3 bases and J by 4 bases; unmatched bases: 3.

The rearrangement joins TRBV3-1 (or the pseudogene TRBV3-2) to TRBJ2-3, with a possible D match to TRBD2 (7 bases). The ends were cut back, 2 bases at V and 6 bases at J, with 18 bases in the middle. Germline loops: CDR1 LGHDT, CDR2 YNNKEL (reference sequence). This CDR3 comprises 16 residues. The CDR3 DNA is TGTGCCAGCAGCCAACTTGCGGGGGCCATCGGCGATACGCAGTATTTT. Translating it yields CASSQLAGAIGDTQYF.

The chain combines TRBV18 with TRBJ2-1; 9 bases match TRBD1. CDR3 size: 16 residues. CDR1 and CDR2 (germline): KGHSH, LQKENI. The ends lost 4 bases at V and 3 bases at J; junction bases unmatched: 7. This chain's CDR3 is CASSRVRDRDYNEQFF. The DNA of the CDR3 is TGTGCCAGCTCACGGGTCCGGGACAGGGACTACAATGAGCAGTTCTTC.

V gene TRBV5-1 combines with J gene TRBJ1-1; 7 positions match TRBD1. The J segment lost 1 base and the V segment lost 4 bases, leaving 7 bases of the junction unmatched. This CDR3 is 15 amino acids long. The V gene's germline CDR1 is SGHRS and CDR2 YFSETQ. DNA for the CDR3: TGCGCCAGCAGCCCGACAGGGCAATCGAACACTGAAGCTTTCTTT. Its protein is CASSPTGQSNTEAFF.

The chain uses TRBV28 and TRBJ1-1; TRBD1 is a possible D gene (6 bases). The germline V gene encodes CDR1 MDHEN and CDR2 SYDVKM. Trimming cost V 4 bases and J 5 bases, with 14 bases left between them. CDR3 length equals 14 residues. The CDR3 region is CASSSPGHETEAFF. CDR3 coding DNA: TGTGCCAGCAGTTCCCCGGGACACGAGACTGAAGCTTTCTTT.

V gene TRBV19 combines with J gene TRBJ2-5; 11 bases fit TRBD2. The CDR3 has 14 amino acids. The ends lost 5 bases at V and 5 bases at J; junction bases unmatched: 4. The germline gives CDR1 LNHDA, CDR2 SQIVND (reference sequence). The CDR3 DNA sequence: TGTGCCAGTAGTCCCCGACTAGCGGGGGAGACCCAGTACTTC. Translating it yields CASSPRLAGETQYF.

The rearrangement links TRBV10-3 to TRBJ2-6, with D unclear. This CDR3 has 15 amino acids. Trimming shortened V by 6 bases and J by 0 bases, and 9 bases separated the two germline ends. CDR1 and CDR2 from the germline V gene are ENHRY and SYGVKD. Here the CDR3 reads CAISGYSSGANVLTF. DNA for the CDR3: TGTGCCATCAGCGGTTACAGCTCTGGGGCCAACGTCCTGACTTTC.

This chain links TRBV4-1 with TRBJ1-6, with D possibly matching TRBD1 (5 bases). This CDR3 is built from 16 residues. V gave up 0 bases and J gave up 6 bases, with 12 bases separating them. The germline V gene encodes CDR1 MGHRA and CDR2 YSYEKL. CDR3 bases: TGCGCCAGCAGCCAAGATCGGACACCGCTTAATTCACCCCTCCACTTT. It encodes CASSQDRTPLNSPLHF.

DNA of the CDR3: TGCGCCAGCAGCTTGGATCGCAGGGTAAACATGAACACTGAAGCTTTCTTT. Amino acids: CASSLDRRVNMNTEAFF. The chain has TRBV5-1 and TRBJ1-1; tentative D call: TRBD1 (5 bases). Trimming removed 0 bases from V and 0 bases from J, with 15 bases in between. Germline-derived CDR1 and CDR2 are SGHRS and YFSETQ. CDR3 length: 17 amino acids.

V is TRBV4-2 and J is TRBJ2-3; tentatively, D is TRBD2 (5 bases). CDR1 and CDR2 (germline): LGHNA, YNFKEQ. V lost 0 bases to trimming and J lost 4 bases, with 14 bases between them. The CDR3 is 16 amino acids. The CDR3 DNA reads TGTGCCAGCAGCCAAGAAGGTGCAAGCGGCGCAGATACGCAGTATTTT. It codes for CASSQEGASGADTQYF.

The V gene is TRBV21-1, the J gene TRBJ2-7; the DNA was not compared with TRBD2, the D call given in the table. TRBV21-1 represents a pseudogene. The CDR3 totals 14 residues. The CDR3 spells CASSNVLRRSEQYF. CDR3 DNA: TGTGCCAGCAGCAACGTCCTGAGGCGCTCCGAGCAGTACTTC.

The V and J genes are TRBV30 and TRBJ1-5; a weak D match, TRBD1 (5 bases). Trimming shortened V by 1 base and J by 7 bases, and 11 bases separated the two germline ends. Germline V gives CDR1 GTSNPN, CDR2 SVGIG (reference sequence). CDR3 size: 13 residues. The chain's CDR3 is CAWSAGEGQPQHF. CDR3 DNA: TGTGCCTGGAGTGCGGGGGAGGGGCAGCCCCAGCATTTT. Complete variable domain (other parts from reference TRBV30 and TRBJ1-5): SQTIHQWPATLVQPVGSPLSLECTVEGTSNPNLYWYRQAAGRGLQLLFYSVGIGQISSEVPQNLSASRPQDRQFILSSKKLLLSDSGFYLCAWSAGEGQPQHFGDGTRLSIL.

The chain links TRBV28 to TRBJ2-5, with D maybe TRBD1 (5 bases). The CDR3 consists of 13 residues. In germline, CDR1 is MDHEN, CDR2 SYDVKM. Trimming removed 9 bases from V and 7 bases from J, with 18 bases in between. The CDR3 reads CASQSGFTGTQYF. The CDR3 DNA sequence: TGTGCCAGTCAATCAGGGTTTACGGGGACCCAGTACTTC.

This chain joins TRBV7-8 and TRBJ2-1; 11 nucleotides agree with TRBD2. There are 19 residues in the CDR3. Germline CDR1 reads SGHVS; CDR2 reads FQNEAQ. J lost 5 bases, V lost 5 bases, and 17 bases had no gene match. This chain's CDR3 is CASSPVIAGGPRVHNEQFF. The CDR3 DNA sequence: TGTGCCAGCAGCCCCGTAATAGCGGGGGGGCCGAGGGTCCACAATGAGCAGTTCTTC.

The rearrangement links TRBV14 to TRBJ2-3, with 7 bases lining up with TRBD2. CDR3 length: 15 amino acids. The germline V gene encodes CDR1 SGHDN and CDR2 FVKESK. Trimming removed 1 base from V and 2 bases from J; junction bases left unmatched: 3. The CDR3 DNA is TGTGCCAGCAGCCAAGCGGGGGGAATCACAGATACGCAGTATTTT. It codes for CASSQAGGITDTQYF.

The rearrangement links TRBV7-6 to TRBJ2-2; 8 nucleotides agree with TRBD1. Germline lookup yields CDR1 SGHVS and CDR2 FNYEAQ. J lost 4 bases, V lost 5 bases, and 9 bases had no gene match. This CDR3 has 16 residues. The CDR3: CASSHGTGGLTGELFF. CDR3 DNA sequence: TGTGCCAGCAGCCACGGGACAGGAGGGCTCACCGGGGAGCTGTTTTTT.

The CDR3 sequence: CASRLRTQGANYGYTF. DNA for the CDR3: TGTGCCAGCAGATTAAGAACTCAAGGGGCTAACTATGGCTACACCTTC. This rearrangement joins TRBV6-6 to TRBJ1-2; D possibly corresponds to TRBD1 (5 bases). This CDR3 is 16 amino acids long. V lost 6 bases and J 0 bases, leaving 17 bases between the germline ends. CDR1 and CDR2 from the germline V gene are MNHNY and SVGAGI (reference sequence).

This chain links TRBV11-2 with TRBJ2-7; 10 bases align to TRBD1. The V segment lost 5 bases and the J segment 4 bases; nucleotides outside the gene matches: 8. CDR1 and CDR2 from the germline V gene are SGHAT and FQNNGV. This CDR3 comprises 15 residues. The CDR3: CASSPRGQGGYEQYF. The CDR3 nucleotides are TGTGCCAGCAGCCCAAGAGGACAGGGGGGGTACGAGCAGTACTTC.